One and the same sample provided the 26 T cell receptor beta chains below, sequenced in a study of T cell responses to AZD1222 COVID-19 vaccine. Libraries were prepared by immunoSEQ multiplex PCR; TCRdb keeps only in-frame clonotypes and omits some of them. The sample yields 200,000 or so clones, 85% to 90% seen once. Sequenced material: peripheral blood, taken on day 0 of AZD1222 vaccination. These receptors were obtained from an adult in good health.

The chain employs TRBV18 and TRBJ2-5; D remains unclear. CDR3 length equals 13 residues. The germline V gene has CDR1 KGHSH and CDR2 LQKENI. V dropped 6 bases and J dropped 2 bases, with 10 bases sitting between them. DNA of the CDR3: TGTGCCAGCTCCTCCGAGAGACAAGAGACCCAGTACTTC. It specifies CASSSERQETQYF.

In this sample, this clone turned up once. The V gene is TRBV7-2, the J gene TRBJ2-7; D might be TRBD2 (5 bases). The CDR3 runs 15 residues. The germline V and J ends were trimmed by 1 base and 0 bases, with 10 bases remaining between them. The germline V gene has CDR1 SGHTA and CDR2 FQGNSA. CDR3 sequence reads: CASSLGVGSSYEQYF. The CDR3 DNA sequence: TGTGCCAGCAGCTTAGGGGTAGGGAGCTCCTACGAGCAGTACTTC.

The CDR3 bases are TGTGCCATCAGTGAAGGGACAGGGGACTACAATGAGCAGTTCTTC. It is translated as CAISEGTGDYNEQFF. This rearrangement joins TRBV10-3 to TRBJ2-1; 10 bases are shared with TRBD1. The CDR3 spans 15 residues. J lost 3 bases, V lost 3 bases, and 2 bases had no gene match. CDR1 and CDR2 (germline): ENHRY, SYGVKD.

This sequence joins TRBV6-6 and TRBJ2-3; the D is unclear. Germline V gives CDR1 MNHNY, CDR2 SVGAGI (reference sequence). Trimming removed 5 bases from V and 2 bases from J, with 11 bases in between. CDR3 length: 14 residues. The CDR3 sequence is CASSEAEYTDTQYF. Written as DNA, the CDR3 is TGTGCCAGCAGTGAGGCGGAGTACACAGATACGCAGTATTTT.

J is TRBJ2-7 and V is TRBV10-3, with no clear D. This CDR3 contains 12 residues. Trimming removed 8 bases at V and 1 base at J, with 9 bases between. Germline V CDR1 and CDR2: ENHRY, SYGVKD. This chain's CDR3 is CAISRGSYEQYF. The CDR3 nucleotides are TGTGCCATCTCCCGTGGTTCCTACGAGCAGTACTTC.

The V and J genes are TRBV29-1 and TRBJ2-2; 9 bases are shared with TRBD1. Trimming cost V 7 bases and J 4 bases; bases outside gene matches: 4. The CDR3 contains 13 residues. The germline CDR1 and CDR2 sequences are SQVTM and ANQGSEA. This CDR3 reads CSAGTGSTGELFF. In DNA form, the CDR3 reads TGCAGCGCTGGGACAGGGAGCACCGGGGAGCTGTTTTTT.

The chain couples TRBV5-4 to TRBJ2-1; D could derive from TRBD1 or TRBD2 (5 bases each). V shed 2 bases and J shed 14 bases, with 17 bases lying between them. The germline V gene encodes CDR1 SGHNT and CDR2 YYREEE (reference sequence). The CDR3 has 13 residues. The CDR3 DNA is TGTGCCAGCAGCTTCCAAGACCCGGGACCTGAGTTCTTC. Its protein product is CASSFQDPGPEFF.

The chain carries TRBV28 and TRBJ1-1; D is unresolved. CDR1 is MDHEN, CDR2 SYDVKM, per germline. Trimming removed 6 bases from V and 1 base from J, with 21 bases in between. The CDR3 loop spans 17 amino acids. CDR3 DNA: TGTGCCAGCAGCTCCATATACCCTAACGGGAGGAACACTGAAGCTTTCTTT. It specifies CASSSIYPNGRNTEAFF.

The chain combines TRBV5-1 with TRBJ2-2; 8 nucleotides agree with TRBD2. Germline lookup yields CDR1 SGHRS and CDR2 YFSETQ. V lost 6 bases and J lost 0; bases outside the gene matches: 4. The CDR3 spans 15 residues. The CDR3 protein is CASTGGAANTGELFF. The CDR3 coding sequence is TGCGCCAGCACCGGGGGGGCCGCGAACACCGGGGAGCTGTTTTTT.

This clone was observed once. The genes are TRBV19 and TRBJ2-7, with 7 bases lining up with TRBD1. The V gene end was trimmed by 5 bases and the J gene end by 2 bases; junction bases not matched to a gene: 6. The germline V gene has CDR1 LNHDA and CDR2 SQIVND (reference sequence). The CDR3 length is 14 residues. The CDR3 DNA reads TGTGCCAGTAGTGACTGGCAGGGGGCCTACGAGCAGTACTTC. It yields the protein CASSDWQGAYEQYF. The variable domain in full, completed from reference TRBV19 and TRBJ2-7, reads DGGITQSPKYLFRKEGQNVTLSCEQNLNHDAMYWYRQDPGQGLRLIYYSQIVNDFQKGDIAEGYSVSREKKESFPLTVTSAQKNPTAFYLCASSDWQGAYEQYFGPGTRLTVT.

The chain uses TRBV18 and TRBJ1-6, with D perhaps TRBD1 (5 bases). The CDR3 loop spans 13 amino acids. The ends were cut back, 5 bases at V and 9 bases at J, with 11 bases in the middle. From germline, CDR1 is KGHSH and CDR2 LQKENI. CDR3: CASSGGVSSPLHF. CDR3 in DNA: TGTGCCAGCTCAGGGGGAGTGAGTTCACCCCTCCACTTT.

This clone was seen only once. The rearrangement joins TRBV10-3 to TRBJ2-1; 15 bases fit TRBD2. The CDR3 totals 18 residues. The V and J ends lost 5 bases and 2 bases, in that order; junction bases with no gene match: 7. The V gene's germline CDR1 is ENHRY and CDR2 SYGVKD. The CDR3 sequence: CAISPGLAGGSPYNEQFF. In DNA form, the CDR3 reads TGTGCCATCAGTCCGGGACTAGCGGGAGGATCCCCCTACAATGAGCAGTTCTTC.

V and J are TRBV5-6 and TRBJ2-1; the match to TRBD2 covers 11 bases. CDR1 and CDR2 (germline): SGHDT, YYEEEE. This CDR3 has 16 amino acids. V dropped 4 bases and J dropped 3; count of bases not matched to a gene: 6. The CDR3 loop reads CASSKTSGGYYNEQFF. CDR3 nucleotides: TGTGCCAGCAGCAAAACTAGCGGGGGATACTACAATGAGCAGTTCTTC.

The chain carries TRBV18 and TRBJ2-1; D might be TRBD2 (7 bases). This CDR3 is built from 19 residues. Germline CDR1 KGHSH, CDR2 LQKENI. V gave up 1 base and J gave up 9 bases, with 28 bases separating them. The CDR3 DNA is TGTGCCAGCTCACCACTTCCAAAAAAACTAGTCGGGGGGCGGGGTGAGCAGTTCTTC. Protein sequence: CASSPLPKKLVGGRGEQFF.

The chain employs TRBV10-3 and TRBJ2-7; 14 positions agree with TRBD2. Trimming at V came to 6 bases and at J to 1 base, leaving 8 bases not matched to a gene. In germline, CDR1 is ENHRY, CDR2 SYGVKD. The CDR3 is 17 residues long. This chain's CDR3 is CAIRPGLAGASSYEQYF. The CDR3 nucleotides are TGTGCCATCAGACCGGGACTAGCGGGGGCATCATCCTACGAGCAGTACTTC.

The rearrangement joins TRBV6-2 or TRBV6-3 to TRBJ2-5, with TRBD1 matching over 9 bases. V gave up 1 base and J gave up 9 bases; unmatched junction bases: 6. The germline V gene encodes CDR1 MNHEY and CDR2 SVGEGT. This CDR3 contains 14 residues. This CDR3 reads CASSYWGQGGPQYF. In nucleotides, the CDR3 is TGTGCCAGCAGTTACTGGGGACAGGGAGGGCCCCAGTACTTC.

The chain employs TRBV28 and TRBJ1-6, with 9 bases fitting TRBD1. The germline V gene encodes CDR1 MDHEN and CDR2 SYDVKM. The CDR3 spans 14 residues. V lost 3 bases and J lost 11; bases outside the gene matches: 5. The CDR3 DNA is TGTGCCAGCAGTTTCGGGACAGGGAAGACACCCCTCCACTTT. The encoded protein is CASSFGTGKTPLHF.

The CDR3 loop reads CASSEGQSYGYTF. The CDR3, as DNA: TGTGCCAGCAGCGAGGGACAGTCCTATGGCTACACCTTC. The genes are TRBV2 and TRBJ1-2, with 7 bases identical to TRBD1. The ends lost 6 bases at V and 4 bases at J; junction bases unmatched: 5. CDR1 is SNHLY, CDR2 FYNNEI, per germline. CDR3 length: 13 residues.

The chain combines TRBV28 with TRBJ1-5; D gene ambiguous. The CDR3 contains 15 residues. V lost 3 bases and J lost 4, with 13 bases in between. Germline CDR1 reads MDHEN; CDR2 reads SYDVKM. CDR3 region: CASSLAIAGNQPQHF. CDR3 nucleotide sequence: TGTGCCAGCAGTTTGGCTATCGCGGGGAATCAGCCCCAGCATTTT.

The chain has TRBV7-2 and TRBJ1-2; TRBD1 agrees at 10 bases. Germline CDR1 reads SGHTA; CDR2 reads FQGNSA. V trimming: 6 bases; J trimming: 1 base; junction bases outside the gene matches: 5. CDR3 length: 15 residues. The chain's CDR3 is CASSPGTGVNYGYTF. CDR3 nucleotides: TGTGCCAGCAGTCCCGGGACAGGGGTTAACTATGGCTACACCTTC.

This chain uses TRBV5-1 with TRBJ2-6; 7 bases line up with TRBD1. Germline CDR1 is SGHRS and CDR2 is YFSETQ. Trimming cost V 3 bases and J 3 bases; bases outside gene matches: 3. The CDR3 is 15 amino acids. In nucleotides, the CDR3 is TGCGCCAGCAGCTCAGGACAGGTTGGGGCCAACGTCCTGACTTTC. Amino acids: CASSSGQVGANVLTF.

Details on this clone: This CDR3 is also generated by other DNA sequences in the sample. The V and J genes are TRBV5-1 and TRBJ2-6, with 11 bases fitting TRBD1. V was clipped by 4 bases and J by 2 bases; unmatched bases: 5. The CDR3 consists of 17 residues. Germline V CDR1 and CDR2: SGHRS, YFSETQ. The CDR3 bases are TGCGCCAGCAGCCCCGGACAGGGGGCTCCTGGGGCCAACGTCCTGACTTTC. Amino acids: CASSPGQGAPGANVLTF.

The J gene is TRBJ2-1, the V gene TRBV6-2 or TRBV6-3; 7 positions match TRBD1. CDR1 is MNHEY and CDR2 is SVGEGT in the germline V gene. The CDR3 extends over 18 amino acids. V shed 2 bases and J 4 bases; nucleotides not matched to a gene: 14. The CDR3 DNA sequence: TGTGCCAGCAGTTACGGCGGCAGGGGGAGCGTGGATTACAATGAGCAGTTCTTC. Its protein is CASSYGGRGSVDYNEQFF.

The chain has TRBV7-9 and TRBJ1-5; D unclear. This CDR3 contains 13 residues. The V and J ends lost 5 bases and 3 bases respectively, with 8 bases between them. Germline CDR1 is SEHNR and CDR2 is FQNEAQ (reference sequence). This CDR3 reads CASSRTDNQPQHF. In DNA form, the CDR3 reads TGTGCCAGCAGCCGGACGGACAATCAGCCCCAGCATTTT.

V is TRBV30 and J is TRBJ2-2; D not resolved. Between the trimmed V and J ends, which lost 0 bases and 2 bases, there was a span of 10 bases. The CDR3 contains 15 residues. Germline CDR1 and CDR2: GTSNPN and SVGIG (reference sequence). The CDR3 sequence is CAWSVIRGNTGELFF. The DNA for the CDR3 is TGTGCCTGGAGTGTCATCCGCGGAAACACCGGGGAGCTGTTTTTT.

This clone has more than one count but fewer than ten. The chain uses TRBV9 and TRBJ1-5, with a weak D call TRBD1 (6 bases). The CDR3 is made up of 17 amino acids. Trimming pared 3 bases from V and 0 bases from J, leaving 16 bases between. The germline gives CDR1 SGDLS, CDR2 YYNGEE. The CDR3 region is CASSARTVQDSNQPQHF. As DNA, the CDR3 is TGTGCCAGCAGCGCCCGGACAGTTCAGGATAGCAATCAGCCCCAGCATTTT.